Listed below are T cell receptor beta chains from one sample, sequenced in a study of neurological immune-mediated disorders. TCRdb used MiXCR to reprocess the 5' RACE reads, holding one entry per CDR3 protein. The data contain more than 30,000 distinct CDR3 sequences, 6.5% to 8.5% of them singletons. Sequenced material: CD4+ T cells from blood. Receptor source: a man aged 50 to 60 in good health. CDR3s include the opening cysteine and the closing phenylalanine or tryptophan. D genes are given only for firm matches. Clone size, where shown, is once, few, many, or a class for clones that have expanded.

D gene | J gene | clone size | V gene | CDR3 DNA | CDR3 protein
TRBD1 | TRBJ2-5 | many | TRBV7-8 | TGTGCCAGCAGCGCCGGGGACAGGGGATGGGAGACCCAGTACTTC | CASSAGDRGWETQYF
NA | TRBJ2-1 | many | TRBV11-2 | TGTGCCAGCCGGCTCCGCAATGAGCAGTTCTTC | CASRLRNEQFF
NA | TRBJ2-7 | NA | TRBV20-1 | TGCAGTACTCCCCACAGTTCCTACGAGCAGTACTTC | CSTPHSSYEQYF
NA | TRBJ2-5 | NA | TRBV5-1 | TGCGCCAGCAGCTTGGAGTCAGGGCAAGAGACCCAGTACTTC | CASSLESGQETQYF
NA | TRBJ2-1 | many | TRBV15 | TGTGCCACCAGCAGAGCCTCTCGCGTGGTGGGCGGTGAGCAGTTCTTC | CATSRASRVVGGEQFF
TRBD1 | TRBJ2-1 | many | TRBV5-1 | TGCGCCAGCAGCTTTACAGGGGACAATGAGCAGTTCTTC | CASSFTGDNEQFF
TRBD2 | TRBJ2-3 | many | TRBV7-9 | TGTGCCAGCAGCTTCCTGACTAGCGGGAGCACAGATACGCAGTATTTT | CASSFLTSGSTDTQYF
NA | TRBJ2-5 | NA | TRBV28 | TGTGCCAGCGAATTGTTAGGGGCGCAAGAGACCCAGTACTTC | CASELLGAQETQYF
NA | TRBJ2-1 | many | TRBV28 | TGTGCCAGCAGTTTGTCGGGTTACAATGAGCAGTTCTTC | CASSLSGYNEQFF
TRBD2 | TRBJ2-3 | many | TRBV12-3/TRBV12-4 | TGTGCCAGCAGTTCCCGGGACTACGGCACAGATACGCAGTATTTT | CASSSRDYGTDTQYF
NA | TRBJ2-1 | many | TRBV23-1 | TGCGCCAGCAGTCAAGCCCCAGGTAGCACGGAGATGTACAATGAGCAGTTCTTC | CASSQAPGSTEMYNEQFF
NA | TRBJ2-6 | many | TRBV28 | TGTGCCTCCCGGGCGGCTGGGGCCAACGTCCTGACTTTC | CASRAAGANVLTF
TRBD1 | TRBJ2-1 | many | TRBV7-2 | TGTGCCAGCAGTTTAGGACAGGGGACCTACAATGAGCAGTTCTTC | CASSLGQGTYNEQFF
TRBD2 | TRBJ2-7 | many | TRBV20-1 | TGCAGTGCTACCCTTTCTAGCGGTACCTACGAGCAGTACTTC | CSATLSSGTYEQYF
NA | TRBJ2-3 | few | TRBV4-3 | TGCGCCAGCAGCCAAGCTCTAGCTCCCACAGATACGCAGTATTTT | CASSQALAPTDTQYF
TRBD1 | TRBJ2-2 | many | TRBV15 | TGTGCCACCAGCATTCCGGCCACAGGGGACACCGGGGAGCTGTTTTTT | CATSIPATGDTGELFF
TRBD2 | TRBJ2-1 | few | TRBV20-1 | TGCAGTGCCCCGAGGACTAGCGGGAGCCCGCAGTTCTTC | CSAPRTSGSPQFF
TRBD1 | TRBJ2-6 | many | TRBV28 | TGTGCCAGCACCCAGAGGGGGCCTGGGGCCAACGTCCTGACTTTC | CASTQRGPGANVLTF
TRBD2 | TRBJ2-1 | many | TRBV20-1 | TGCAGTGCTAGAGGCCTGCTAGCGGGGACTGAGCAGTTCTTC | CSARGLLAGTEQFF
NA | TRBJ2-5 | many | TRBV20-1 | TGCAGTGCTAGGAACGAAGTTGGCAGACGGGAGAGACCGCAAGAGACCCAGTACTTC | CSARNEVGRRERPQETQYF
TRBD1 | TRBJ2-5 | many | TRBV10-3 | TGTGCCATCAGCTCCAGACAGGGACCCCAAGAGACCCAGTACTTC | CAISSRQGPQETQYF
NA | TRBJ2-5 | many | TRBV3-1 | TGTGCCAGCAGCCAAGATCGTATCGGCGGACCCCAAGAGACCCAGTACTTC | CASSQDRIGGPQETQYF
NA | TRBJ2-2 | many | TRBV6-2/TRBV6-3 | TGTGCCAGCAGCCGAGGGGGACTCCTAGACACCGGGGAGCTGTTTTTT | CASSRGGLLDTGELFF
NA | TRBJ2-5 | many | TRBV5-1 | TGCGCCAGCAGCCCGGGCGGGGGCCAGCCAGAGACCCAGTACTTC | CASSPGGGQPETQYF
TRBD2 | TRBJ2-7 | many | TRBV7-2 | TGTGCCAGCAGCCCGACGGGAGGGGTCTCCTACGAGCAGTACTTC | CASSPTGGVSYEQYF
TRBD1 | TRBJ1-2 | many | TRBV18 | TGTGCCAGCTCACCTGGGACAGAAGTAGGATATGGCTACACCTTC | CASSPGTEVGYGYTF
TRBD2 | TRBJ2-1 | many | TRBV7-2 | TGTGCCAGCAGCCCACCAGCGGGAAACAATGAGCAGTTCTTC | CASSPPAGNNEQFF
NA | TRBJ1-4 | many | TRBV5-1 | TGCGCCAGCAGAGTGATGGACAGAGCTAATGAAAAACTGTTTTTT | CASRVMDRANEKLFF
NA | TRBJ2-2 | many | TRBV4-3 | TGCGCCAGCAGCCGCGCCGCTGCGGCGAACACCGGGGAGCTGTTTTTT | CASSRAAAANTGELFF
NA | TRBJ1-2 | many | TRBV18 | TGTGCCAGCTCACCTTCAGAGACCAACTATGGCTACACCTTC | CASSPSETNYGYTF
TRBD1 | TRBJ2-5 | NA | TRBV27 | TGTGCCAGCAGTTTAGGGACAGGGGGCGTAGAGACCCAGTACTTC | CASSLGTGGVETQYF
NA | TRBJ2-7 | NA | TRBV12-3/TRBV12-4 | TGTGCCAGCACCCCCTCTCTGGGGGGATCCTACGAGCAGTACTTC | CASTPSLGGSYEQYF
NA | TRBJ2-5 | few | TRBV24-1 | TGTGCCACCAGTGATTTGTGGGAGACCCAGTACTTC | CATSDLWETQYF
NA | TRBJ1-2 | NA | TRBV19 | TGTGCCAGCCGACCCTTACAAGCTAACTATGGCTACACCTTC | CASRPLQANYGYTF
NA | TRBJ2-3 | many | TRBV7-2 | TGTGCCAGCAGCCCCCTATCTGGAGATACGCAGTATTTT | CASSPLSGDTQYF
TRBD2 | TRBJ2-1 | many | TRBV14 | TGTGCCAGCAGCCCCTCAGCCGGGACTAGACCCTACAATGAGCAGTTCTTC | CASSPSAGTRPYNEQFF
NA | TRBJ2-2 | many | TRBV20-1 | TGCAGTGCTAGAGATCGGCGCACCGGGGAGCTGTTTTTT | CSARDRRTGELFF
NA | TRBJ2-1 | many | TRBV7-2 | TGTGCCAGCAGCTTAGAACGCCACAATGAGCAGTTCTTC | CASSLERHNEQFF
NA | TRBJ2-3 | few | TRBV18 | TGTGCCAGCTCACCACCGTCCTCAGATACGCAGTATTTT | CASSPPSSDTQYF
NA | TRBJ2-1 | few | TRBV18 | TGTGCCAGCTCACCACCGGCCCGGCTAAATGAGCAGTTCTTC | CASSPPARLNEQFF